What follows are 6 T cell receptor beta chains derived from one specimen sequenced in a study of shared clonotypes between healthy human individuals. The repertoire was sequenced with immunoSEQ multiplex PCR; TCRdb's copy has only in-frame clones and lacks some. The sample consists of some 1 million clones, about 75% of them appearing once. The sequencing input was memory CD4+ T cells sorted from blood. Subset defined: CD45RA-negative fraction. The receptors originated from a man aged 18 to 29 in good health.

V is TRBV30 and J is TRBJ1-1, with D possibly being TRBD1 (6 bases). This CDR3 is built from 11 residues. The germline V and J ends were trimmed by 4 bases and 7 bases, with 10 bases remaining between them. Germline V gene data show CDR1 as GTSNPN and CDR2 as SVGIG (reference sequence). DNA for the CDR3: TGTGCCTGGATTGGGGGCTTTGAAGCTTTCTTT. Amino acid sequence: CAWIGGFEAFF.

CDR3 DNA sequence: TGCAGCGTTAGGACTAGCGGGAGGTGGAATGAGCAGTTCTTC. It specifies CSVRTSGRWNEQFF. This chain connects TRBV29-1 to TRBJ2-1, with TRBD2 matching over 14 bases. The germline V gene has CDR1 SQVTM and CDR2 ANQGSEA. The V segment lost 5 bases and the J segment 7 bases; nucleotides outside the gene matches: 4. The CDR3 has 14 residues.

The chain uses TRBV28 and TRBJ1-3; D gene ambiguous. V was cut by 3 bases and J by 0 bases, with 6 bases left in between. This CDR3 has 14 residues. Germline V gives CDR1 MDHEN, CDR2 SYDVKM. Here the CDR3 reads CASSFDFSGNTIYF. The DNA for the CDR3 is TGTGCCAGCAGTTTTGATTTCTCTGGAAACACCATATATTTT.

J is TRBJ2-1 and V is TRBV5-1, with 11 positions matching TRBD2. Looked up from germline, CDR1 is SGHRS and CDR2 is YFSETQ. After removal of 0 bases from V and 3 bases from J, the junction contained 8 bases not matched to a gene. The CDR3 extends over 18 amino acids. CDR3 in DNA: TGCGCCAGCAGCTTGGGGGAACTAGCGGGAGTCCTCTACAATGAGCAGTTCTTC. Translation gives CASSLGELAGVLYNEQFF.

This chain joins TRBV5-5 and TRBJ2-1; 11 bases map to TRBD2. V shed 1 base and J 1 base; nucleotides not matched to a gene: 4. The CDR3 length is 17 residues. Germline lookup yields CDR1 SGHKS and CDR2 YYEKEE (reference sequence). The CDR3 sequence: CASSLQWTSGSYNEQFF. The CDR3 DNA follows: TGTGCCAGCAGCTTGCAATGGACTAGCGGGTCCTACAATGAGCAGTTCTTC.

This chain links TRBV7-9 with TRBJ2-5; D is ambiguous. This CDR3 is built from 13 residues. CDR1 and CDR2 (germline): SEHNR, FQNEAQ (reference sequence). Trimming left V 4 bases short and J 7 bases short, with 13 bases between. Here the CDR3 reads CASSSSPVGTQYF. CDR3 in DNA: TGTGCCAGCAGCTCTAGTCCTGTGGGGACCCAGTACTTC.